This TCR beta chain is from a study of T cell changes during pregnancy in multiple sclerosis. The V segment lost 0 bases and the J segment 4 bases; nucleotides outside the gene matches: 10. The CDR3 is 17 residues long. CDR1 is SGHRS, CDR2 YFSETQ, per germline. Assay: immunoSEQ multiplex PCR; the TCRdb copy retains only in-frame clones and omits some. The table includes about 53,000 clones, around 90% detected once. The receptor was derived from a female donor with multiple sclerosis, enrolled in a pregnancy study. The sequencing used CD4+ T cells from peripheral blood mononuclear cells, collected in the third trimester of pregnancy. The chain employs TRBV5-1 and TRBJ1-1; TRBD1 aligns across 9 bases. The CDR3 region is CASSLAGSSTGGTEAFF. The CDR3 DNA sequence: TGCGCCAGCAGCTTGGCCGGGTCCTCGACAGGGGGCACTGAAGCTTTCTTT.